A single sample gave rise to the 14 T cell receptor beta chains below, sequenced in a study of response to subunit inactivated influenza vaccine. TCRdb called the RT-PCR reads again in MiXCR, with one record for every CDR3 protein. The table has 500,000 to 550,000 distinct CDR3 sequences, around 25% seen once. These data were also filed under a second study, of T cells expressing NK-cell markers. That investigation notes: Synthesis of TCR beta cDNA relied on 5'RACE template switching carrying UMIs.

The material sequenced was CD4+ T cells sorted from PBMCs, taken 11 to 12 days after vaccination. The receptor source for this set is a man aged 50 to 60 who received an inactivated influenza vaccine.

This clonotype was detected a few times. V gene TRBV7-3 combines with J gene TRBJ2-7, with 7 bases matching TRBD1. Looked up from germline, CDR1 is SGHTA and CDR2 is FQGTGA. The CDR3 sequence is 15 residues long. After removal of 2 bases from V and 4 bases from J, the junction contained 8 bases not matched to a gene. The CDR3, as DNA: TGTGCCAGCAGCTTAGCAACAGGGGAAGGGTACGAGCAGTACTTC. Translating gives CASSLATGEGYEQYF.

The chain has TRBV12-3 or TRBV12-4 and TRBJ2-5; 13 positions match TRBD2. The CDR3 is 15 residues long. The junction had 6 bases not matched to a gene; V was cut back by 7 bases and J by 4 bases. Here the CDR3 reads CASKRTSGGGETQYF. The CDR3, as DNA: TGTGCCAGCAAAAGGACTAGCGGGGGAGGAGAGACCCAGTACTTC.

The chain recombines TRBV4-3 with TRBJ1-1; no clear D. CDR3 size: 16 residues. Germline V gene lookup returns CDR1 LGHNA and CDR2 YSLEER. V lost 3 bases and J 2 bases, leaving 16 bases between the germline ends. The DNA of the CDR3 is TGCGCCAGCAGCCAGGCCCGAGACCGGTTAAACACTGAAGCTTTCTTT. It specifies CASSQARDRLNTEAFF.

This clonotype was detected only once. V gene TRBV5-5 combines with J gene TRBJ2-2, with D unresolved. V lost 0 bases and J 4 bases, leaving 16 bases between the germline ends. CDR3 length: 17 amino acids. In germline, CDR1 is SGHKS, CDR2 YYEKEE (reference sequence). The CDR3 coding sequence is TGTGCCAGCAGCTTGGTTGGGCTAGTGAGTACCACCGGGGAGCTGTTTTTT. Its translation: CASSLVGLVSTTGELFF.

The chain couples TRBV12-3 or TRBV12-4 to TRBJ2-3, with no clear D. Between the trimmed V and J ends, which lost 5 bases and 4 bases, there was a span of 7 bases. The CDR3 sequence is 12 residues long. The CDR3 DNA is TGTGCCAGCAGTCCGACTCCAGATACGCAGTATTTT. It encodes CASSPTPDTQYF.

The V and J genes are TRBV20-1 and TRBJ2-1; TRBD2 is a possible D gene (6 bases). V lost 5 bases and J lost 0, with 17 bases in between. The V gene's germline CDR1 is DFQATT and CDR2 SNEGSKA (reference sequence). This CDR3 has 16 residues. CDR3: CSAQTLRGSSYNEQFF. The CDR3 DNA is TGCAGTGCTCAAACTCTTCGGGGGAGCTCCTACAATGAGCAGTTCTTC.

The DNA for the CDR3 is TGCAGCGTTTTACTAGTCTCCTACGAGCAGTACTTC. Translation: CSVLLVSYEQYF. The chain has TRBV29-1 and TRBJ2-7; D might be TRBD2 (5 bases). The CDR3 loop spans 12 amino acids. In germline, CDR1 is SQVTM, CDR2 ANQGSEA. Trimming shortened V by 5 bases and J by 0 bases, and 8 bases separated the two germline ends.

Many counts were recorded for this clonotype. J is TRBJ2-3 and V is TRBV20-1; 7 bases match TRBD2. CDR1 is DFQATT, CDR2 SNEGSKA, per germline (reference sequence). V was clipped by 8 bases and J by 4 bases; unmatched bases: 9. The CDR3 totals 13 residues. CDR3 sequence (DNA): TGCAGTAAGCCGGGACTACTGTCAGATACGCAGTATTTT. It specifies CSKPGLLSDTQYF.

In its sample, this clonotype was seen a few times. The rearrangement uses TRBV7-2 and TRBJ2-7; maybe TRBD1 (5 bases). CDR1 and CDR2 (germline): SGHTA, FQGNSA. This CDR3 has 14 residues. Trimming left V 4 bases short and J 3 bases short, with 13 bases between. The CDR3 reads CASSSYSTGYEQYF. DNA of the CDR3: TGTGCCAGCAGCTCGTACTCCACAGGCTACGAGCAGTACTTC.

This clonotype turned up a few times. The chain links TRBV4-1 to TRBJ1-3; D gene uncertain. V was trimmed by 0 bases and J by 0 bases, leaving 9 bases between them. Germline V gene lookup returns CDR1 MGHRA and CDR2 YSYEKL. CDR3 length equals 16 residues. CDR3 sequence reads: CASSQDPEFSGNTIYF. DNA of the CDR3: TGCGCCAGCAGCCAAGATCCAGAATTCTCTGGAAACACCATATATTTT.

This clonotype was seen only a few times. The J gene is TRBJ1-4, the V gene TRBV11-2; D unclear. V lost 5 bases and J lost 5, with 15 bases in between. The germline CDR1 and CDR2 sequences are SGHAT and FQNNGV. CDR3 length: 15 residues. CDR3 sequence: CASSARRAHNEKLFF. In DNA, the CDR3 is TGTGCCAGCAGCGCAAGGCGGGCGCACAATGAAAAACTGTTTTTT.

This clonotype was observed a few times. The rearrangement links TRBV7-2 to TRBJ1-2; D ambiguous. The CDR3 consists of 11 residues. CDR1 SGHTA and CDR2 FQGNSA come from the germline V gene. CDR3 in amino acids: CAIGQLYGYTF. The CDR3 nucleotides read TGTGCAATCGGGCAGCTCTATGGCTACACCTTC. The complete variable domain, with remaining parts taken from reference TRBV7-2 and TRBJ1-2, reads GAGVSQSPSNKVTEKGKDVELRCDPISGHTALYWYRQSLGQGLEFLIYFQGNSAPDKSGLPSDRFSAERTGGSVSTLTIQRTQQEDSAVYLCAIGQLYGYTFGSGTRLTVV.

This clonotype was seen only a few times. The chain joins TRBV6-1 to TRBJ1-3; D call uncertain. The CDR3 is 15 residues long. From germline, CDR1 is MNHNS and CDR2 SASEGT. Trimming left V 5 bases short and J 2 bases short, with 13 bases between. The CDR3 sequence: CASSPLPWAGNTIYF. The CDR3 DNA reads as TGTGCCAGCAGTCCCCTCCCTTGGGCTGGAAACACCATATATTTT.

The chain links TRBV6-1 to TRBJ2-7, with D perhaps matching TRBD1 (6 bases). The germline gives CDR1 MNHNS, CDR2 SASEGT. The CDR3 consists of 15 residues. The V and J ends lost 6 bases and 7 bases respectively, with 22 bases between them. CDR3 amino acids: CASRDRNTGLGEQYF. The CDR3 bases are TGTGCCAGCAGGGACCGCAATACAGGGTTGGGTGAGCAGTACTTC.